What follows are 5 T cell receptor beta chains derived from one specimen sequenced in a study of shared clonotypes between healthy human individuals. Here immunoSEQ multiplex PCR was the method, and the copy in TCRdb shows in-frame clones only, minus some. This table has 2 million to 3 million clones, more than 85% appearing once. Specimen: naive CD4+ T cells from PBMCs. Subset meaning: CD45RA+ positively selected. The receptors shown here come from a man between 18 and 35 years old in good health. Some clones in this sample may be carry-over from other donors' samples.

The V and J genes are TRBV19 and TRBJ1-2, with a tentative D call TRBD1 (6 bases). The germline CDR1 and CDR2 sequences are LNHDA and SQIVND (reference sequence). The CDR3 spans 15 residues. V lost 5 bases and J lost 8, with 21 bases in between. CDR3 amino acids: CASSFPQGGAQGYTF. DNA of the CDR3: TGTGCCAGTAGTTTCCCACAGGGAGGGGCGCAGGGCTACACCTTC.

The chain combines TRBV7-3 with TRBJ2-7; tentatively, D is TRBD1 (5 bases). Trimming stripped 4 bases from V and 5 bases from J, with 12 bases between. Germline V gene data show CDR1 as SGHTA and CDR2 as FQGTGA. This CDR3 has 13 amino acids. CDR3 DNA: TGTGCCAGCAGCTCAACAGGCTTCCACGAGCAGTACTTC. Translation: CASSSTGFHEQYF.

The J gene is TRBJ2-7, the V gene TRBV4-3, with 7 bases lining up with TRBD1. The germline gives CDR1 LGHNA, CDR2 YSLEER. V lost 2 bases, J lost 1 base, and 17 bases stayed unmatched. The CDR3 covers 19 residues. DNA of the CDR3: TGCGCCAGCAGCCAATCGGGAAGTGGGAGACGGGACAGATCCTACGAGCAGTACTTC. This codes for CASSQSGSGRRDRSYEQYF.

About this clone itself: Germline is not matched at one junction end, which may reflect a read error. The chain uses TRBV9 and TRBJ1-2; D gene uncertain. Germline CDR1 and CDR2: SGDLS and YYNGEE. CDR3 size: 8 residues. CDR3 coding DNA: TGTGCCAGCAGCGTCGAAAACTTC. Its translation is CASSVENF.

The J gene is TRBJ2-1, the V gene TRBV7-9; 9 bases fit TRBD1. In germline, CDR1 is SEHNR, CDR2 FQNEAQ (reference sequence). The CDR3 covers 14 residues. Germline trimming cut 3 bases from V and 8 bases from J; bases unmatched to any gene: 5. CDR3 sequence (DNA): TGTGCCAGCAGCTTCACAGGGGGCCTGGATGAGCAGTTCTTC. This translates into CASSFTGGLDEQFF.